Reported below is one T cell receptor beta chain. Its antigen is not known. The entry originates in a study of PD-1 blockade in classical Hodgkin lymphoma. Overall study findings and caveats: Lower baseline TCR diversity was reported for newly diagnosed patients than for healthy donors. Repertoire differences lack defined causes, possibly disease activity or prior therapy.

Data came from immunoSEQ multiplex PCR; TCRdb stores just in-frame clones and leaves some out. The data show about 3,300 clones, with roughly 89% seen just once and less than 3.5% held by the top ten. Time point defined: newly diagnosed, previously untreated cHL patient sample. Purified CD4+ T cells were obtained from thawed PBMCs through magnetic negative selection. Researchers used newly diagnosed, untreated classical Hodgkin lymphoma PBMCs for comparison. V was shortened by 4 bases and J by 4 bases, with 19 bases between the two germline ends. Germline loops: CDR1 SGHNT, CDR2 YYREEE (reference sequence). The CDR3 length is 16 residues.

The specimen was CD4+ T cells from blood. The chain links TRBV5-4 to TRBJ2-3; D possibly corresponds to TRBD2 (5 bases). The sequence came from a human donor with classical Hodgkin lymphoma. The CDR3 protein is CASSPSRGSKADTQYF. CDR3 in DNA: TGTGCCAGCAGCCCCTCTCGGGGTTCAAAAGCAGATACGCAGTATTTT.